This passage covers 12 T cell receptor beta chains from one sample sequenced in a study of cytomegalovirus exposure and HLA in healthy donors. A multiplex PCR was run with 60 Vbeta primers and 13 Jbeta primers. The data were produced by immunoSEQ multiplex PCR, yet TCRdb's version contains in-frame clones alone and is incomplete. With approximately 200,000 clones in the sample, the ten largest clones hold around 0.7%. Sequenced input: PBMCs. These receptors were obtained from a boy aged 10-17 years in good health and CMV-seronegative.

The chain is built from TRBV28 and TRBJ2-7; 10 nucleotides agree with TRBD1. The V segment lost 3 bases and the J segment 3 bases; nucleotides outside the gene matches: 8. CDR1 and CDR2 from the germline V gene are MDHEN and SYDVKM. The CDR3 runs 16 residues. As DNA, the CDR3 is TGTGCCAGCAGTTTTGTCGGGACAGGGGTTCGCTACGAGCAGTACTTC. Translating it yields CASSFVGTGVRYEQYF.

The chain is built from TRBV7-9 and TRBJ1-1; D not resolved. Trimming shortened V by 1 base and J by 2 bases, and 11 bases separated the two germline ends. Germline CDR1 reads SEHNR; CDR2 reads FQNEAQ (reference sequence). This CDR3 has 15 amino acids. CDR3 nucleotides: TGTGCCAGCAGCTTAGAGCGAAGGCCCAACACTGAAGCTTTCTTT. This codes for CASSLERRPNTEAFF.

The rearrangement uses TRBV20-1 and TRBJ1-1; no reliable D call. The CDR3 sequence is 11 residues long. Trimming took 0 bases from V and 7 from J, leaving 6 bases between them. Germline V lookup: CDR1 DFQATT, CDR2 SNEGSKA (reference sequence). The CDR3 reads CSARDTVEAFF. Written as DNA, the CDR3 is TGCAGTGCTAGAGATACAGTTGAAGCTTTCTTT.

The chain combines TRBV6-5 with TRBJ2-5; TRBD2 matches 7 bases. CDR1 MNHEY and CDR2 SVGAGI come from the germline V gene. The CDR3 is 13 amino acids. Trimming took 4 bases from V and 3 from J; bases not matched to a gene: 2. The CDR3 here is CASSWGGEETQYF. In DNA, the CDR3 is TGTGCCAGCAGTTGGGGGGGGGAAGAGACCCAGTACTTC.

CDR3 residues: CASSFPGSYEQYF. In DNA form, the CDR3 reads TGTGCCAGCAGCTTCCCGGGAAGCTACGAGCAGTACTTC. V is TRBV7-3 and J is TRBJ2-7; D may be TRBD2 (5 bases). CDR3 size: 13 residues. The V gene's germline CDR1 is SGHTA and CDR2 FQGTGA. Between the trimmed V and J ends, which lost 3 bases and 3 bases, there was a span of 9 bases.

The chain is built from TRBV28 and TRBJ2-2; perhaps TRBD1 as D (6 bases). This CDR3 has 14 residues. Trimming took off 2 bases at V and 4 bases at J, with 8 bases between the two ends. Germline CDR1 reads MDHEN; CDR2 reads SYDVKM. The CDR3 loop reads CASSLTGLTGELFF. In DNA, the CDR3 is TGTGCCAGCAGTTTAACAGGGCTCACCGGGGAGCTGTTTTTT.

V usage is TRBV7-2 and J usage is TRBJ1-1; the match to TRBD1 covers 8 bases. This CDR3 has 16 amino acids. Germline assignment: CDR1 SGHTA and CDR2 FQGNSA. Trimming removed 2 bases from V and 6 bases from J; junction bases left unmatched: 11. Here the CDR3 reads CASSLYAGTGSSEAFF. CDR3 DNA: TGTGCCAGCAGCTTATATGCCGGGACAGGATCCTCTGAAGCTTTCTTT.

This chain connects TRBV11-2 to TRBJ2-5; weak D call: TRBD2 (5 bases). Germline CDR1 and CDR2: SGHAT and FQNNGV. The V end lost 5 bases, the J end lost 5 bases, and 15 bases lay between the germline ends. The CDR3 runs 14 residues. The CDR3 loop is CASSLRRSGETQYF. As DNA, the CDR3 is TGTGCCAGCAGCCTCAGGAGGAGCGGTGAGACCCAGTACTTC.

V usage is TRBV5-4 and J usage is TRBJ2-3; D is possibly TRBD1 (7 bases). Per germline, CDR1 SGHNT and CDR2 YYREEE (reference sequence). V lost 7 bases and J 2 bases, leaving 20 bases between the germline ends. The CDR3 length is 16 residues. CDR3 region: CASHSGGSGYTDTQYF. The CDR3 region has the DNA TGTGCCAGCCATTCAGGGGGTAGCGGCTACACAGATACGCAGTATTTT.

V gene TRBV4-1 combines with J gene TRBJ1-1; 10 nucleotides line up with TRBD1. This CDR3 contains 14 residues. Germline assignment: CDR1 MGHRA and CDR2 YSYEKL. V gave up 4 bases and J gave up 3 bases; unmatched junction bases: 2. The CDR3 is CASSLGQGDTEAFF. CDR3 bases: TGCGCCAGCAGCCTCGGACAGGGGGACACTGAAGCTTTCTTT.

V is TRBV5-1 and J is TRBJ1-1; D unresolved. CDR1 and CDR2 from the germline V gene are SGHRS and YFSETQ. The V gene lost 7 bases and the J gene lost 6 bases, with 16 bases spanning the gap. The CDR3 is 13 amino acids. The CDR3 coding sequence is TGCGCCAGCTCGAGGGAGGTCCCATCTGAAGCTTTCTTT. Translation: CASSREVPSEAFF.

The V and J genes are TRBV6-5 and TRBJ2-7, with 7 bases fitting TRBD1. The germline gives CDR1 MNHEY, CDR2 SVGAGI. The length of the CDR3 is 14 residues. With 5 bases clipped from V and 5 bases from J, the junction kept 9 bases outside the gene matches. CDR3 amino acids: CASSPPGQRNEQYF. CDR3 coding DNA: TGTGCCAGCAGTCCCCCGGGACAGAGGAACGAGCAGTACTTC.